These 3 T cell receptor beta chains were all obtained from the same sample, sequenced in a study of CD8+ T cells in alopecia areata. Treatment denoted: oral pan-JAK inhibitor, 5-10 mg twice daily. Following RNA extraction, reverse transcription yielded cDNA that acted as the sequencing template. The table came from immunoSEQ multiplex PCR; TCRdb's copy has only in-frame clones and leaves some out. Of some 170,000 clones listed, roughly 50% are singletons. The sequenced sample was CD4+ T cells sorted from blood, obtained between weeks 55 and 70, from a patient treated with tofacitinib. The receptor set was obtained from a human donor with alopecia areata.

V is TRBV7-3 and J is TRBJ2-3, with D tentatively TRBD1 (5 bases). Germline V gene data show CDR1 as SGHTA and CDR2 as FQGTGA. V lost 5 bases and J 3 bases, leaving 12 bases between the germline ends. The CDR3 has 14 amino acids. CDR3 residues: CASSPGQGTDTQYF. The CDR3, as DNA: TGTGCCAGCAGCCCCGGGCAGGGAACAGATACGCAGTATTTT.

J is TRBJ2-4 and V is TRBV29-1; D is unclear. The V gene lost 0 bases and the J gene lost 7 bases, with 10 bases spanning the gap. The CDR3 totals 13 residues. CDR1 and CDR2 (germline): SQVTM, ANQGSEA. CDR3 bases: TGCAGCGTTGAAGATCGAGGTGGGAACATTCAGTACTTC. It yields the protein CSVEDRGGNIQYF.

V usage is TRBV5-6 and J usage is TRBJ2-5; D tentatively reads TRBD1 or TRBD2 (5 bases each). Trimming stripped 0 bases from V and 1 base from J, with 10 bases between. In germline, CDR1 is SGHDT, CDR2 YYEEEE. The length of the CDR3 is 15 residues. The CDR3 reads CASSLGGAGQETQYF. The CDR3 DNA sequence: TGTGCCAGCAGCTTGGGGGGCGCGGGCCAAGAGACCCAGTACTTC.